One and the same sample provided the 30 T cell receptor beta chains below, sequenced in a study of monozygotic twins with inflammatory bowel disease. From its re-call of the 5' RACE reads, TCRdb lists each CDR3 protein once, without DNA. Its listing shows 300,000 to 400,000 distinct CDR3 sequences. The specimen was blood. Receptors originate from a human donor with ulcerative colitis or Crohn's disease, or a healthy co-twin of an affected twin (not recorded which).

The chain is built from TRBV5-4 and TRBJ2-2; TCRdb selects TRBD1, and the lack of DNA leaves this call unchecked. CDR1 and CDR2 from the germline V gene are SGHNT and YYREEE (reference sequence). The CDR3 has 14 amino acids. The CDR3 here is CVSSLTGDTGELFF.

The rearrangement uses TRBV7-3 and TRBJ2-1; TCRdb gives TRBD2 as the D gene, but with no DNA this cannot be confirmed. The germline V gene has CDR1 SGHTA and CDR2 FQGTGA. CDR3 length: 13 residues. The CDR3 spells CASSVVEGNDQFF.

The genes are TRBV20-1 and TRBJ2-5; TCRdb calls TRBD1, which cannot be checked without DNA. Looked up from germline, CDR1 is DFQATT and CDR2 is SNEGSKA (reference sequence). The CDR3 spans 12 residues. This CDR3 is CSAYRGQETQYF.

V and J are TRBV7-2 and TRBJ1-1. The CDR3 is 13 residues long. Germline assignment: CDR1 SGHTA and CDR2 FQGNSA. The CDR3 spells CASSLRRSIEAFF.

The CDR3: CASSGRDRGYEQYF. The chain uses TRBV5-4 and TRBJ2-7; TCRdb proposes TRBD1, but this gene call is untestable without DNA. Germline loops: CDR1 SGHNT, CDR2 YYREEE (reference sequence). There are 14 residues in the CDR3.

The chain links TRBV20-1 to TRBJ1-2; as DNA is missing, the TRBD1 call by TCRdb cannot be tested. The CDR3 totals 13 residues. Germline assignment: CDR1 DFQATT and CDR2 SNEGSKA (reference sequence). CDR3 region: CSASGTGSGGYTF.

This chain uses TRBV20-1 with TRBJ1-6; checking the TCRdb D call of TRBD1 is not possible without DNA. Germline lookup yields CDR1 DFQATT and CDR2 SNEGSKA (reference sequence). The CDR3 contains 14 residues. The CDR3 protein is CSARPQGSNSPLHF.

This chain links TRBV4-2 with TRBJ1-1; TCRdb's D call of TRBD1 is untestable without DNA. In germline, CDR1 is LGHNA, CDR2 YNFKEQ. This CDR3 is built from 16 residues. CDR3 residues: CASSHHSGQENTEAFF.

The CDR3 here is CASSKQGWQTGELFF. The rearrangement links TRBV12-3 or TRBV12-4 to TRBJ2-2; TCRdb returns TRBD1, unconfirmable since there is no DNA. This CDR3 has 15 amino acids.

The J gene is TRBJ2-3, the V gene TRBV5-1; absent DNA, TCRdb's TRBD2 call cannot be checked. This CDR3 contains 13 residues. The V gene's germline CDR1 is SGHRS and CDR2 YFSETQ. The CDR3 reads CASRRDSSNTQYF.

This chain links TRBV7-2 with TRBJ1-2; TCRdb indicates TRBD1, and absent DNA this call remains unverified. This CDR3 comprises 16 residues. Germline CDR1 SGHTA, CDR2 FQGNSA. The CDR3 loop reads CASSFLGGAANYGYTF.

The gene calls are TRBV12-3 or TRBV12-4 and TRBJ2-1; the D gene TCRdb calls, TRBD2, cannot be checked with no DNA. The CDR3 length is 15 residues. The chain's CDR3 is CASSAGTATYNEQFF.

J is TRBJ2-7 and V is TRBV12-3 or TRBV12-4; no DNA is available, so the TRBD1 call from TCRdb remains unchecked. The CDR3 sequence is 14 residues long. This CDR3 is CASLRDRKNYEQYF.

V and J are TRBV7-2 and TRBJ2-7. This CDR3 comprises 14 residues. CDR1 is SGHTA and CDR2 is FQGNSA in the germline V gene. This CDR3 is CASSPFGQTYEQYF.

This chain joins TRBV7-2 and TRBJ2-5; TCRdb names TRBD2, which stays unverified in the absence of DNA. This CDR3 comprises 15 residues. Per germline, CDR1 SGHTA and CDR2 FQGNSA. This chain's CDR3 is CASKLAGGMSETQYF.

The V and J genes are TRBV25-1 and TRBJ1-5; TCRdb's D gene call, TRBD1, goes unchecked for lack of DNA. CDR1 MGHDK and CDR2 SYGVNS come from the germline V gene. The CDR3 covers 15 residues. The CDR3 reads CASNRTDNSNQPQHF.

The rearrangement uses TRBV19 and TRBJ1-1; TCRdb picks TRBD1, but there is no DNA to check that call. CDR3 length equals 14 residues. CDR1 is LNHDA, CDR2 SQIVND, per germline (reference sequence). The CDR3 region is CASSWGQGIAEAFF. Looking up the rest from reference TRBV19 and TRBJ1-1 gives the full variable domain: DGGITQSPKYLFRKEGQNVTLSCEQNLNHDAMYWYRQDPGQGLRLIYYSQIVNDFQKGDIAEGYSVSREKKESFPLTVTSAQKNPTAFYLCASSWGQGIAEAFFGQGTRLTVV.

The rearrangement joins TRBV4-1 to TRBJ2-3; the D call from TCRdb, TRBD1, cannot be confirmed without DNA. The CDR3 is 17 amino acids. Germline lookup yields CDR1 MGHRA and CDR2 YSYEKL. The CDR3 loop reads CASSQDMGQGGTDTQYF.

The gene calls are TRBV4-1 and TRBJ2-3; TCRdb's D gene call, TRBD2, goes unchecked for lack of DNA. This CDR3 is built from 14 residues. Germline CDR1 and CDR2: MGHRA and YSYEKL. The CDR3 region is CASSRLAGSDTQYF.

V is TRBV29-1 and J is TRBJ2-2. This CDR3 has 13 amino acids. The germline V gene has CDR1 SQVTM and CDR2 ANQGSEA. The CDR3 region is CSGLTANTGELFF.

This sequence joins TRBV2 and TRBJ2-7; with no DNA, the TCRdb D assignment of TRBD1 cannot be verified. CDR1 SNHLY and CDR2 FYNNEI come from the germline V gene. CDR3 length: 13 residues. The CDR3 is CASSARRGYEQYF.

The chain employs TRBV7-2 and TRBJ2-7. Germline CDR1 and CDR2: SGHTA and FQGNSA. CDR3 length: 15 amino acids. The CDR3 region is CASSLSMVTSYEQYF. The variable domain in full, completed from reference TRBV7-2 and TRBJ2-7, reads GAGVSQSPSNKVTEKGKDVELRCDPISGHTALYWYRQSLGQGLEFLIYFQGNSAPDKSGLPSDRFSAERTGGSVSTLTIQRTQQEDSAVYLCASSLSMVTSYEQYFGPGTRLTVT.

The chain uses TRBV12-3 or TRBV12-4 and TRBJ1-6; TCRdb lists TRBD1, though no DNA is available to test this call. The CDR3 covers 14 residues. The CDR3 sequence: CASSLQGVNSPLHF.

The rearrangement uses TRBV28 and TRBJ1-1; the D call from TCRdb, TRBD1, cannot be confirmed without DNA. This CDR3 is built from 15 residues. In germline, CDR1 is MDHEN, CDR2 SYDVKM. The CDR3 is CASSLTSGGQIEAFF.

The chain recombines TRBV7-2 with TRBJ2-1; no DNA is available, so the TRBD2 call from TCRdb remains unchecked. CDR3 length: 16 residues. Germline assignment: CDR1 SGHTA and CDR2 FQGNSA. CDR3 residues: CASSLELSGGRGEQFF.

The chain's CDR3 is CASSLTNTDSYEQYF. This chain connects TRBV5-1 to TRBJ2-7; TCRdb calls TRBD1, which cannot be checked without DNA. This CDR3 is built from 15 residues. The V gene's germline CDR1 is SGHRS and CDR2 YFSETQ.

This rearrangement joins TRBV18 to TRBJ1-1; with no DNA, the TCRdb D assignment of TRBD1 cannot be verified. Germline lookup yields CDR1 KGHSH and CDR2 LQKENI. This CDR3 contains 15 residues. This CDR3 reads CASSPPLGQYTEAFF.

The J gene is TRBJ2-3, the V gene TRBV12-3 or TRBV12-4; the D gene TCRdb calls, TRBD1, cannot be checked with no DNA. This CDR3 is 16 amino acids long. The CDR3 spells CASSSWGDSRTDTQYF.

The chain has TRBV7-2 and TRBJ2-1; there is no DNA to check the TCRdb D call of TRBD2. Germline values: CDR1 SGHTA, CDR2 FQGNSA. The CDR3 has 13 residues. The CDR3 protein is CASSFLLEIEQFF.

The rearrangement links TRBV20-1 to TRBJ1-4. Germline V gives CDR1 DFQATT, CDR2 SNEGSKA (reference sequence). This CDR3 has 13 amino acids. This CDR3 is CSAILGGNEKLFF.